The 3 T cell receptor beta chains given below trace back to one sample, sequenced in a study of tumor and adjacent non-tumor tissue in lung cancer. A modified ARM-PCR protocol with three rounds of nested PCR amplified TCRbeta. One entry per CDR3 protein results from TCRdb running MiXCR on the multiplex PCR reads. The data show more than 55,000 distinct CDR3 sequences, with more than 75% seen just once and 40% to 55% held by the top ten. No cell sorting was done before RNA was extracted from the tissue. More than 3 cm separated this lung sample from the edge of the tumor. Source material: distant non-tumor lung tissue. The receptor source for this set is a man in his 60s with non-small cell lung cancer.

Worth noting for this clonotype: Just one base apart from a much larger clone, this may be a read error. The chain carries TRBV30 and TRBJ1-6; 7 positions agree with TRBD1. V was clipped by 2 bases and J by 4 bases; unmatched bases: 2. The CDR3 extends over 14 amino acids. CDR1 and CDR2 from the germline V gene are GTSNPN and SVGIG (reference sequence). CDR3 coding DNA: TGTGCCTGGAGTAGGGGACAGTATAATTCACCCCTCCACTTT. Its protein product is CAWSRGQYNSPLHF. The variable domain in full, completed from reference TRBV30 and TRBJ1-6, reads SQTIHQWPATLVQPVGSPLSLECTVEGTSNPNLYWYRQAAGRGLQLLFYSVGIGQISSEVPQNLSASRPQDRQFILSSKKLLLSDSGFYLCAWSRGQYNSPLHFGNGTRLTVT.

To note about this clonotype: Germline and junction disagree at one end, which may indicate a read error. The CDR3, as DNA: TGTAGCGTTAGAGAGCAGGGAGGCGGGAGGTCTTACAATGAGCAGTTCTTC. Encoded protein: CSVREQGGGRSYNEQFF. The V call is TRBV29-1, the J call TRBJ2-1, with 8 bases identical to TRBD2. Germline values: CDR1 SQVTM, CDR2 ANQGSEA. CDR3 size: 17 residues.

V usage is TRBV11-2 and J usage is TRBJ2-5; D is perhaps TRBD2 (6 bases). Germline V gene lookup returns CDR1 SGHAT and CDR2 FQNNGV. Deletions cut 1 base from V and 4 bases from J, with 19 bases between. The CDR3 is 17 residues long. The CDR3 DNA reads TGTGCCAGCAGCTTAGCGGGGACTTTGAGGTTTGCAGAGACCCAGTACTTC. Translated: CASSLAGTLRFAETQYF.